This T cell receptor (beta chain) was identified during a study of PD-1 blockade in classical Hodgkin lymphoma. A note on this clone: What it binds is not known.

General study points: Complete responders entered with baseline diversity on par with newly diagnosed patients, the results showed.

There are 12 residues in the CDR3. From germline, CDR1 is SQVTM and CDR2 ANQGSEA. V dropped 4 bases and J dropped 9 bases, with 13 bases sitting between them. Sequencing used immunoSEQ multiplex PCR; TCRdb keeps in-frame clones, though not all of them. The data contain 75,000 to 100,000 clones, approximately 88% of them singletons. Brentuximab vedotin exposure varied, and every patient relapsed after autologous stem cell transplantation. The source material was peripheral blood mononuclear cells (PBMCs), sampled at baseline. The rearrangement links TRBV29-1 to TRBJ2-1; possibly TRBD2 for D (5 bases). The clonotype was recovered from a human donor with classical Hodgkin lymphoma. CDR3 region: CSVGGSGGEQFF. DNA of the CDR3: TGCAGCGTTGGCGGATCAGGAGGTGAGCAGTTCTTC.